Following are 23 T cell receptor beta chains from one sample sequenced in a study of T cell responses to AZD1222 COVID-19 vaccine. The assay was immunoSEQ multiplex PCR, and TCRdb's table has in-frame clones only and misses some. The sample has over 130,000 clones; roughly 90% are singletons. Sequenced material: peripheral blood, taken 28 days after the second AZD1222 dose. These TCRs come from an adult who received the AZD1222 COVID-19 vaccine.

The chain links TRBV30 to TRBJ1-1, with a tentative D call TRBD1 (6 bases). The CDR3 consists of 13 residues. V was shortened by 4 bases and J by 1 base, with 10 bases between the two germline ends. Germline CDR1 and CDR2: GTSNPN and SVGIG (reference sequence). The CDR3 spells CAWMTGPNTEAFF. The CDR3 coding sequence is TGTGCCTGGATGACAGGACCGAACACTGAAGCTTTCTTT.

J is TRBJ2-3 and V is TRBV7-6; the match to TRBD2 covers 12 bases. This CDR3 comprises 17 residues. Germline assignment: CDR1 SGHVS and CDR2 FNYEAQ. V gave up 5 bases and J gave up 11 bases; unmatched junction bases: 17. CDR3 coding DNA: TGTGCCAGCAGCGAGGGACTAGCGGGTCACGCGGTCGGGAAGCAGTATTTT. Amino acids: CASSEGLAGHAVGKQYF.

The chain carries TRBV9 and TRBJ2-5, with 9 bases fitting TRBD1. There are 14 residues in the CDR3. The trim removed 4 bases at V and 5 bases at J, leaving 6 bases unmatched. In germline, CDR1 is SGDLS, CDR2 YYNGEE. In nucleotides, the CDR3 is TGTGCCAGCAGCCCCCGACAGGGGGGCGAGACCCAGTACTTC. Amino acids: CASSPRQGGETQYF.

The sample holds a few counts of this clone. V and J are TRBV6-5 and TRBJ2-2; the match to TRBD2 covers 8 bases. The CDR3 loop spans 15 amino acids. CDR1 and CDR2 (germline): MNHEY, SVGAGI. V lost 4 bases, J lost 4 bases, and 5 bases stayed unmatched. DNA of the CDR3: TGTGCCAGCAGTTCGGGGGGGAGTTCCACCGGGGAGCTGTTTTTT. Amino acids: CASSSGGSSTGELFF.

The rearrangement links TRBV7-6 to TRBJ1-1; D possibly corresponds to TRBD1 (5 bases). Germline CDR1 and CDR2: SGHVS and FNYEAQ. The CDR3 has 15 residues. V lost 0 bases and J lost 5, with 13 bases in between. The CDR3 sequence: CASSLASGGGTEAFF. CDR3 coding DNA: TGTGCCAGCAGCTTAGCATCTGGGGGAGGAACTGAAGCTTTCTTT.

The rearrangement links TRBV6-2 or TRBV6-3 to TRBJ2-7, with 8 bases identical to TRBD2. V lost 6 bases and J lost 1; bases outside the gene matches: 14. The CDR3 contains 17 residues. Germline CDR1 and CDR2: MNHEY and SVGEGT. The CDR3 protein is CASSGGLAGGRSYEQYF. DNA for the CDR3: TGTGCCAGCAGCGGGGGGCTGGCGGGAGGCCGATCCTACGAGCAGTACTTC.

V is TRBV28 and J is TRBJ1-2, with D possibly TRBD1 on 6 matching bases. The V gene lost 7 bases and the J gene lost 4 bases, with 13 bases spanning the gap. There are 13 residues in the CDR3. The germline V gene has CDR1 MDHEN and CDR2 SYDVKM. The CDR3 DNA is TGTGCCAGCACAACAGGGTTAAGCTATGGCTACACCTTC. Its translation: CASTTGLSYGYTF.

This sequence joins TRBV29-1 and TRBJ1-2, with a tentative D call TRBD1 (5 bases). Trimming took off 6 bases at V and 7 bases at J, with 15 bases between the two ends. The CDR3 runs 12 residues. Per the germline V gene, CDR1 is SQVTM and CDR2 is ANQGSEA. CDR3 sequence reads: CSVGGGAGGYTF. The CDR3 DNA is TGCAGCGTGGGTGGGGGTGCCGGTGGCTACACCTTC.

This clone has a single count. The chain links TRBV2 to TRBJ2-7; the D is unclear. The CDR3 is 13 residues long. The germline CDR1 and CDR2 sequences are SNHLY and FYNNEI. Trimming shortened V by 1 base and J by 6 bases, and 10 bases separated the two germline ends. This chain's CDR3 is CASSEGSFGEQYF. CDR3 bases: TGTGCCAGCAGTGAAGGTAGTTTCGGCGAGCAGTACTTC. Variable domain in full (rest from reference TRBV2 and TRBJ2-7): EPEVTQTPSHQVTQMGQEVILRCVPISNHLYFYWYRQILGQKVEFLVSFYNNEISEKSEIFDDQFSVERPDGSNFTLKIRSTKLEDSAMYFCASSEGSFGEQYFGPGTRLTVT.

The rearrangement links TRBV4-3 to TRBJ2-7; the match to TRBD2 covers 11 bases. Germline CDR1 is LGHNA and CDR2 is YSLEER. J lost 0 bases, V lost 3 bases, and 7 bases had no gene match. There are 17 residues in the CDR3. CDR3 in amino acids: CASSHPLTSGDSYEQYF. CDR3 DNA: TGCGCCAGCAGCCATCCTTTGACTAGCGGGGACTCCTACGAGCAGTACTTC.

V usage is TRBV4-1 and J usage is TRBJ1-4; TRBD1 agrees at 7 bases. Trimming removed 0 bases from V and 5 bases from J; junction bases left unmatched: 12. This CDR3 contains 18 residues. Germline V gene data show CDR1 as MGHRA and CDR2 as YSYEKL. CDR3 DNA: TGCGCCAGCAGCCAAGATCCACAGGGGATGGGGTCCAATGAAAAACTGTTTTTT. It specifies CASSQDPQGMGSNEKLFF.

The CDR3 DNA sequence: TGTGCCAGCAGCGAGCGAGACGGGCCACCTAACTATGGCTACACCTTC. This sequence encodes CASSERDGPPNYGYTF. The V gene is TRBV7-9, the J gene TRBJ1-2; D ambiguous. The length of the CDR3 is 16 residues. The V end lost 5 bases, the J end lost 0 bases, and 16 bases lay between the germline ends. Germline V gene data show CDR1 as SEHNR and CDR2 as FQNEAQ (reference sequence). Variable domain in full (rest from reference TRBV7-9 and TRBJ1-2): DTGVSQNPRHKITKRGQNVTFRCDPISEHNRLYWYRQTLGQGPEFLTYFQNEAQLEKSRLLSDRFSAERPKGSFSTLEIQRTEQGDSAMYLCASSERDGPPNYGYTFGSGTRLTVV.

This chain's CDR3 is CASSLVWGNTGELFF. CDR3 nucleotides: TGTGCCAGCAGTTTGGTTTGGGGGAACACCGGGGAGCTGTTTTTT. This rearrangement joins TRBV28 to TRBJ2-2; D gene unclear. This CDR3 comprises 15 residues. Deletions cut 3 bases from V and 1 base from J, with 9 bases between. Per the germline V gene, CDR1 is MDHEN and CDR2 is SYDVKM.

This chain connects TRBV4-2 to TRBJ1-4; no clear D gene. The CDR3 is 14 residues long. V was trimmed by 1 base and J by 4 bases, leaving 7 bases between them. Germline loops: CDR1 LGHNA, CDR2 YNFKEQ. The CDR3: CASSQGARNEKLFF. CDR3 sequence (DNA): TGTGCCAGCAGCCAAGGGGCCCGTAATGAAAAACTGTTTTTT.

The chain combines TRBV7-8 with TRBJ1-5; D gene ambiguous. This CDR3 region has 15 residues. Between the trimmed V and J ends, which lost 4 bases and 11 bases, there was a span of 21 bases. Per germline, CDR1 SGHVS and CDR2 FQNEAQ. CDR3 nucleotide sequence: TGTGCCAGCAGCTCGGACCTCACAGTCCGGCAGTCCCAGCATTTT. This encodes CASSSDLTVRQSQHF.

The rearrangement uses TRBV5-6 and TRBJ1-3, with D tentatively TRBD1 (5 bases). Trimming pared 4 bases from V and 3 bases from J, leaving 14 bases between. In germline, CDR1 is SGHDT, CDR2 YYEEEE. The CDR3 covers 15 residues. Here the CDR3 reads CASSGRQWDGNTIYF. In DNA form, the CDR3 reads TGTGCCAGCAGCGGACGACAGTGGGATGGAAACACCATATATTTT.

The gene calls are TRBV19 and TRBJ1-3; D not certain. This CDR3 has 17 residues. V lost 5 bases, J lost 0 bases, and 17 bases lay in between. Germline V gene sequence: CDR1 LNHDA, CDR2 SQIVND (reference sequence). CDR3 nucleotides: TGTGCCAGTAGTCTATTGGGCGGAGCAATCTCTGGAAACACCATATATTTT. The encoded protein is CASSLLGGAISGNTIYF.

This chain links TRBV27 with TRBJ2-2; 7 bases match TRBD1. V dropped 2 bases and J dropped 0; count of bases not matched to a gene: 6. The CDR3 runs 17 residues. The germline gives CDR1 MNHEY, CDR2 SMNVEV (reference sequence). CDR3 region: CASSLVQGQPNTGELFF. The CDR3, as DNA: TGTGCCAGCAGTTTAGTACAGGGGCAACCGAACACCGGGGAGCTGTTTTTT.

The chain uses TRBV28 and TRBJ1-4, with 7 positions matching TRBD1. The length of the CDR3 is 16 residues. With V trimmed by 1 base and J by 6 bases, 8 bases remained unmatched. CDR1 MDHEN and CDR2 SYDVKM come from the germline V gene. The CDR3 sequence is CASSLSMGQFYEKLFF. The CDR3 nucleotides read TGTGCCAGCAGTTTATCGATGGGACAGTTCTATGAAAAACTGTTTTTT. Combining the CDR3 with reference TRBV28 and TRBJ1-4 gives the whole variable domain DVKVTQSSRYLVKRTGEKVFLECVQDMDHENMFWYRQDPGLGLRLIYFSYDVKMKEKGDIPEGYSVSREKKERFSLILESASTNQTSMYLCASSLSMGQFYEKLFFGSGTQLSVL.

The V gene is TRBV5-1, the J gene TRBJ1-1; tentative D call: TRBD1 (5 bases). This CDR3 contains 14 residues. V was cut by 1 base and J by 6 bases, with 13 bases left in between. Germline CDR1 is SGHRS and CDR2 is YFSETQ. The CDR3 spells CASSLNLGAAEAFF. The CDR3 coding sequence is TGCGCCAGCAGCTTGAACTTAGGGGCCGCTGAAGCTTTCTTT.

This chain joins TRBV28 and TRBJ1-4, with 8 bases that match TRBD1. The CDR3 loop spans 16 amino acids. V lost 4 bases and J lost 2; bases outside the gene matches: 6. Germline assignment: CDR1 MDHEN and CDR2 SYDVKM. CDR3 bases: TGTGCCAGCAGTTCGCCACAGGGGGTGACTAATGAAAAACTGTTTTTT. Residues: CASSSPQGVTNEKLFF.

The chain couples TRBV6-5 to TRBJ2-4; D is perhaps TRBD1 or TRBD2 (5 bases each). The CDR3 length is 15 residues. V dropped 2 bases and J dropped 5 bases, with 13 bases sitting between them. Germline V gene data show CDR1 as MNHEY and CDR2 as SVGAGI. CDR3 residues: CASSYGRGAENIQYF. CDR3 DNA: TGTGCCAGCAGTTACGGGAGAGGGGCGGAAAACATTCAGTACTTC.

The chain recombines TRBV6-6 with TRBJ2-7; 7 bases match TRBD1. Per germline, CDR1 MNHNY and CDR2 SVGAGI (reference sequence). The CDR3 spans 15 residues. V lost 4 bases, J lost 1 base, and 7 bases stayed unmatched. CDR3 DNA sequence: TGTGCCAGCAGTTCCGACAGGGTTACTTCCTACGAGCAGTACTTC. It codes for CASSSDRVTSYEQYF.